This T cell receptor beta chain comes out of a study of regulatory T cells in long-lasting Graves disease. Study-wide context: The antithyroid drugs taken by newly diagnosed Graves' patients had been used for under 3 months. Study results and limitations: Graves' patients with persistent disease showed TCR diversity lower than patients newly diagnosed.

On this clonotype: As yet, its antigen is unknown. This sequence may be a read error, since a much larger clone differs from it by one base.

Stated time point: newly diagnosed GD, antithyroid drugs for less than 3 months. PBMC-derived RNA was used for the TCR library. Both iRepertoire HTBI primers and Arm-PCR of CDR3 regions were used to build the TCR beta libraries. TCRdb fed the multiplex PCR reads into MiXCR, producing one record per CDR3 protein. The sample consists of hundreds of thousands of distinct CDR3 sequences, about 16% of them appearing once. The sample also formed part of further work on T cells in Graves' hyperthyroidism and ophthalmopathy. As that study records: A 13 V-J signature model discriminated ophthalmopathy versus stable hyperthyroidism.

The sequencing used peripheral blood mononuclear cells (PBMCs), collected at new diagnosis, from a patient treated with antithyroid drugs. This clonotype originated in a woman in her forties or fifties with Graves disease.

The CDR3 reads CTSRRTGNSNQPQHF. As DNA, the CDR3 is TGTACCAGCAGAAGAACAGGGAATAGCAATCAGCCCCAGCATTTT. The chain is built from TRBV6-1 and TRBJ1-5, with D tentatively TRBD1 (6 bases). The CDR3 has 15 amino acids. Germline CDR1 is MNHNS and CDR2 is SASEGT.